This TCR beta chain was retrieved from a study of control samples from healthy donors and cancer patients. The protocol was immunoSEQ multiplex PCR, while the TCRdb copy is restricted to in-frame clones and leaves out a portion. The profile shows 40,000 to 50,000 clones, about 93% of them singletons. Sequenced material: PBMCs. This TCR was recovered from a woman in her forties or fifties with head and neck cancer.

CDR3 bases: TGTGCCAGCAGTCCGACAGGGGCCCGCAATCAGCCCCAGCATTTT. Translated, it gives CASSPTGARNQPQHF. V and J are TRBV6-6 and TRBJ1-5; 8 nucleotides agree with TRBD1. With V trimmed by 5 bases and J by 2 bases, 5 bases remained unmatched. The CDR3 runs to 15 residues. Per the germline V gene, CDR1 is MNHNY and CDR2 is SVGAGI (reference sequence).